Listed below are T cell receptor beta chains from one sample, sequenced in a study of CD8 T cells in Susac syndrome. MiXCR was run by TCRdb on the immunoSEQ multiplex PCR reads, yielding one entry per CDR3 protein. Found here are 150,000 or so distinct CDR3 sequences, about 96% of them singletons; the top ten hold about 0.12%. Sequenced sample: CD4+ T cells from PBMCs. These receptors were obtained from a human donor with Susac syndrome. CDR3s leave out the opening cysteine and the closing phenylalanine or tryptophan.

j_call: TRBJ2-3; v_call: TRBV29-1; cdr3_aa: SAGQVFTDTQY
j_call: TRBJ2-7; v_call: TRBV28; cdr3_aa: ASRRGSYEQY
j_call: TRBJ2-4; v_call: TRBV12-3/TRBV12-4; cdr3_aa: ASTLWGVVNIQY
j_call: TRBJ2-1; v_call: TRBV7-9; cdr3_aa: ASRSYRVHEQF
j_call: TRBJ2-1; v_call: TRBV5-8; cdr3_aa: ASSQAGNNEQF
j_call: TRBJ1-6; v_call: TRBV28; cdr3_aa: ASSSGSPLH
j_call: TRBJ2-3; v_call: TRBV5-4; cdr3_aa: ASSLDRRGQGTDTQY
j_call: TRBJ2-3; v_call: TRBV7-3; cdr3_aa: ASSIRAADTQY
j_call: TRBJ1-6; v_call: TRBV15; cdr3_aa: ATSRVDRFNSPLH
j_call: TRBJ2-7; v_call: TRBV7-2; cdr3_aa: ASRPGGVNEQY
j_call: TRBJ2-7; v_call: TRBV7-2; cdr3_aa: ASSPGLAGTYEQY
j_call: TRBJ1-1; v_call: TRBV30; cdr3_aa: AWSVQLGGTEAF
j_call: TRBJ1-2; v_call: TRBV5-6; cdr3_aa: ASSSYRGRGYGYT
j_call: TRBJ1-6; v_call: TRBV29-1; cdr3_aa: SARLGGDSPLH
j_call: TRBJ2-5; v_call: TRBV20-1; cdr3_aa: SARGHYRGRETQY
j_call: TRBJ2-7; v_call: TRBV27; cdr3_aa: ASSNAPIYEQY
j_call: TRBJ2-1; v_call: TRBV5-1; cdr3_aa: ASSRTYNEQF
j_call: TRBJ2-1; v_call: TRBV15; cdr3_aa: ATSSWETEQF
j_call: TRBJ2-5; v_call: TRBV5-1; cdr3_aa: ASSGEGIETQY
j_call: TRBJ2-3; v_call: TRBV10-3; cdr3_aa: AIGVSGGYTDTQY
j_call: TRBJ2-5; v_call: TRBV6-2/TRBV6-3; cdr3_aa: ASSYSPEETQY
j_call: TRBJ2-5; v_call: TRBV5-4; cdr3_aa: ASSLKGVGTQY
j_call: TRBJ2-4; v_call: TRBV7-9; cdr3_aa: ASSPVRTDIQY
j_call: TRBJ2-5; v_call: TRBV24-1; cdr3_aa: ATSDPGLGGETQY
j_call: TRBJ1-1; v_call: TRBV5-4; cdr3_aa: ASSLEVMNTEAF
j_call: TRBJ2-5; v_call: TRBV6-1; cdr3_aa: AISPLAGGRVSGETQY
j_call: TRBJ2-5; v_call: TRBV12-5; cdr3_aa: ASGLGQGAAETQY
j_call: TRBJ2-7; v_call: TRBV5-1; cdr3_aa: ASSLNGDMGSYEQY
j_call: TRBJ2-2; v_call: TRBV6-2/TRBV6-3; cdr3_aa: ASRAWVTGELF
j_call: TRBJ1-4; v_call: TRBV30; cdr3_aa: AWSPPGADEKLF
j_call: TRBJ1-2; v_call: TRBV9; cdr3_aa: ASTLRAGGDYGYT
j_call: TRBJ2-5; v_call: TRBV29-1; cdr3_aa: SVRNQETQY
j_call: TRBJ2-5; v_call: TRBV15; cdr3_aa: ATSRDRPETQY
j_call: TRBJ1-1; v_call: TRBV29-1; cdr3_aa: SVGSGHNTEAF
j_call: TRBJ1-1; v_call: TRBV29-1; cdr3_aa: SVEVGVGGTEAF
j_call: TRBJ2-1; v_call: TRBV12-3/TRBV12-4; cdr3_aa: ASSPLGSGSMGEQF
j_call: TRBJ2-3; v_call: TRBV11-2; cdr3_aa: ASSLKAGATDTQY